The 2 T cell receptor beta chains in this list originate from one sample, sequenced in a study of tumor and adjacent non-tumor tissue in lung cancer. RNA was extracted from bulk tissue without any cell sorting. The normal lung tissue was taken more than 3 cm from the tumor edge. A modified ARM-PCR protocol with three rounds of nested PCR amplified TCRbeta. TCRdb used MiXCR to reprocess the multiplex PCR reads, holding one entry per CDR3 protein. The data contain approximately 79,000 distinct CDR3 sequences, more than 65% of them singletons. What was sequenced was distant non-tumor lung tissue. These receptors were obtained from a man in his 70s with non-small cell lung cancer.

The chain combines TRBV6-2 or TRBV6-3 with TRBJ2-2, with D tentatively TRBD1 (5 bases). Per germline, CDR1 MNHEY and CDR2 SVGEGT. CDR3 size: 12 residues. Between the trimmed V and J ends, which lost 5 bases and 17 bases, there was a span of 18 bases. The CDR3 loop reads CASSTNTVGLFF. In DNA form, the CDR3 reads TGTGCCAGCAGTACCAACACCGTGGGGCTATTTTTT.

This clonotype appeared a few times. Given a much more abundant clone one base away, this may be a read error. The V call is TRBV29-1, the J call TRBJ2-7, with TRBD1 matching 11 bases. Germline CDR1 is SQVTM and CDR2 is ANQGSEA. The junction had 19 bases not matched to a gene; V was cut back by 7 bases and J by 8 bases. This CDR3 is built from 16 residues. The CDR3 sequence: CSAITGQGAFIYKQYF. The CDR3 DNA sequence: TGCAGCGCTATTACCGGACAGGGGGCTTTTATATACAAGCAGTACTTC.